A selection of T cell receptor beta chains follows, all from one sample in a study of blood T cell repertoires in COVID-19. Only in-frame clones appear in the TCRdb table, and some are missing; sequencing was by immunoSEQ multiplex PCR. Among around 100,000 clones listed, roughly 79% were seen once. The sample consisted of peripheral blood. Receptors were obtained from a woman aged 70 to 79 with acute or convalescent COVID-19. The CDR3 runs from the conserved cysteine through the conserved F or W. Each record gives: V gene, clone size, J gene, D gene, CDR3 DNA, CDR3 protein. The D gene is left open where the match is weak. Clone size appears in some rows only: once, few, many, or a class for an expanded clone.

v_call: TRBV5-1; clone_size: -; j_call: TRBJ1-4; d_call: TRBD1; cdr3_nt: TGCGCCAGCAGCCCGGCCGGGACAGTGGATGAAAAACTGTTTTTT; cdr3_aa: CASSPAGTVDEKLFF
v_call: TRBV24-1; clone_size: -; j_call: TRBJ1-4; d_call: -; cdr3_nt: TGTGCCACCAGTGATACGAACAGGGCAGGAAAACTGTTTTTT; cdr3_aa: CATSDTNRAGKLFF
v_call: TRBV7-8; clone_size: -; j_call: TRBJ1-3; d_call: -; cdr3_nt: TGTGCCAGCAGCCCTTTCGGGGCTGGAAACACCATATATTTT; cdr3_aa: CASSPFGAGNTIYF
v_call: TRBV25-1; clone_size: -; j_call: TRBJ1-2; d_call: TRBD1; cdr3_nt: TGTGCCAGCAGCCACAGGGGGTCAAACTATGGCTACACCTTC; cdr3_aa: CASSHRGSNYGYTF
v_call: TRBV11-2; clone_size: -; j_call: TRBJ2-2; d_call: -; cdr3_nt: TGTGCCAGCAGCTCAACCCCCACAGGGAAAAACACCGGGGAGCTGTTTTTT; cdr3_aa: CASSSTPTGKNTGELFF
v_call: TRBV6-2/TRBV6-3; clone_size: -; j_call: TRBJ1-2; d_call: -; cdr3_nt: TGTGCCAGCAGTTACAGCTCCAACTATGGCTACACCTTC; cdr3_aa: CASSYSSNYGYTF
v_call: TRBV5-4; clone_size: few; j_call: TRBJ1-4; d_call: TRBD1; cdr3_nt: TGTGCCAGCAGCGCGGACCCGACAGGGGCGCGGAGTGGAAAACTGTTTTTT; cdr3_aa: CASSADPTGARSGKLFF
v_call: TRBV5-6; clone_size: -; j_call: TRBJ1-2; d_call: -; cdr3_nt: TGTGCCAGCAGCTTGGGGCGGTGGACTAACTATGGCTACACCTTC; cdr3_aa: CASSLGRWTNYGYTF
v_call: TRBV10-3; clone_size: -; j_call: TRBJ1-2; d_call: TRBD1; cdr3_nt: TGTGCCATCAGTGACCGACAGGGGTATGGCTACACCTTC; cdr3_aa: CAISDRQGYGYTF
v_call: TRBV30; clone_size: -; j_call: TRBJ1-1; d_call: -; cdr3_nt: TGTGCCTGGAGTGTAGGACTCCAGCCAAGGGCTTTCTTT; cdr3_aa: CAWSVGLQPRAFF
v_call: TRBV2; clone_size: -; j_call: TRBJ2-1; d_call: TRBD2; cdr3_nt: TGTGCCAGCAACATACTAGCGGGGGGCACAAATGAGCAGTTCTTC; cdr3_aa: CASNILAGGTNEQFF
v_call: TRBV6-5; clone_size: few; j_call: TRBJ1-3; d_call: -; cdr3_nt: TGTGCCAGCAGTTACTCGACTGGACTCTCTGGAAACACCATATATTTT; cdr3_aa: CASSYSTGLSGNTIYF
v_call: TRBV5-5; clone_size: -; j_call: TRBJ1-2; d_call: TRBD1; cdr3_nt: TGTGCCAGCAGTTCCCGGGACAGGGTTGGCTACACCTTC; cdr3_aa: CASSSRDRVGYTF
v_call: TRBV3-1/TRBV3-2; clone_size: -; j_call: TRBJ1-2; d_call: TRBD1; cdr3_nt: TGTGCCAGCAGCCAAGCTAGAGGGGGCGATGGCTACACCTTC; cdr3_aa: CASSQARGGDGYTF
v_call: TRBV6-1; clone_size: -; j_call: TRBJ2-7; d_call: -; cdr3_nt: TGTGCCAGCAGTGAGGGGCAGGGCGAGCAGTACTTC; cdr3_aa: CASSEGQGEQYF
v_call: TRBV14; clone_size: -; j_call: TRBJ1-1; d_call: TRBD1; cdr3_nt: TGTGCCAGCAGCTTACAGACAGGGGTTACTGAAGCTTTCTTT; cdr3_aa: CASSLQTGVTEAFF
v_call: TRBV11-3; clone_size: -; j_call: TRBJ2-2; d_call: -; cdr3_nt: TGTGCCAGCACCCCGGGGGCGAACACCGGGGAGCTGTTTTTT; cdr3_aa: CASTPGANTGELFF
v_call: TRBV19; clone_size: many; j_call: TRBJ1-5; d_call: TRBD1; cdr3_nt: TGTGCCAGTAGCACAGGGGCCGACCGCAATCAGCCCCAGCATTTT; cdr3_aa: CASSTGADRNQPQHF
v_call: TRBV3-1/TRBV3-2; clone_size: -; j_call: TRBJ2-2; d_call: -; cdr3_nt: TGTGCCAGCAGCCAAGGGGGCCTACCGAACACCGGGGAGCTGTTTTTT; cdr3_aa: CASSQGGLPNTGELFF
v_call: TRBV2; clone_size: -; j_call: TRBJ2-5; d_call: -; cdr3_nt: TGTGCCAGCAGGGTCGAGATCAGTCCGGGGGAGACCCAGTACTTC; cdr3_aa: CASRVEISPGETQYF
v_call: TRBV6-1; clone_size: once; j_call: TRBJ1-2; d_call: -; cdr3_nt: TGTGCCAGCAGTGAACAGGGGAGAGCAAACTATGGCTACACCTTC; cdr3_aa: CASSEQGRANYGYTF
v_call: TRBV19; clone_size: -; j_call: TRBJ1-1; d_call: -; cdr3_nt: TGTGCCAGTAGTATAGATGGGGAGCCGGGGAACACTGAAGCTTTCTTT; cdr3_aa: CASSIDGEPGNTEAFF
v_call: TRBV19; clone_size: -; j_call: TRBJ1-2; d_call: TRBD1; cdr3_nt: TGTGCCAGTAGTCCTGCATTGGGACAGATCTATGGCTACACCTTC; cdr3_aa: CASSPALGQIYGYTF
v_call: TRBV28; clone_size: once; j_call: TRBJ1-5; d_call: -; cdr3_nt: TGTGCCAGCAGTCGACCGTGGACAATTAGCAATCAGCCCCAGCATTTT; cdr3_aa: CASSRPWTISNQPQHF
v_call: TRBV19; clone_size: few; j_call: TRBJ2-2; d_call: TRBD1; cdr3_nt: TGTGCCAGTAGTGTCACAGGGGGCTTAGGGGAGCTGTTTTTT; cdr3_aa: CASSVTGGLGELFF
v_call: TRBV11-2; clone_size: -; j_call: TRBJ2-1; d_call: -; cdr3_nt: TGTGCCAGCAGCTTAGATAGGGGCCCCCAAAGGGAGCAGTTCTTC; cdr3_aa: CASSLDRGPQREQFF
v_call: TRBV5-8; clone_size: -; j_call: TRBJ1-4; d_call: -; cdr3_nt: TGTGCCAGCAGCTCCATGGTGGGGCAGGCCCATGAAAAACTGTTTTTT; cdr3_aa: CASSSMVGQAHEKLFF
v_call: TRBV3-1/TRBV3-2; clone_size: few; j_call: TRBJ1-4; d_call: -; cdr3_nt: TGTGCCAGCAGCCAAGCTACAGGGCCTAATGAAAAACTGTTTTTT; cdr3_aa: CASSQATGPNEKLFF
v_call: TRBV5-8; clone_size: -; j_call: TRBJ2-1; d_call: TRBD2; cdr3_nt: TGTGCCAGCAGCTTGGGACTAGCGGGGGGCTTTACTCAGGCCGATGAGCAGTTCTTC; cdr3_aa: CASSLGLAGGFTQADEQFF
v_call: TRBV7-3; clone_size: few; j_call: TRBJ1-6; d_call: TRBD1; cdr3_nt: TGTGCCAGCAGCCCGGACAGGGGGCAATCACCCCTCCACTTT; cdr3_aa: CASSPDRGQSPLHF
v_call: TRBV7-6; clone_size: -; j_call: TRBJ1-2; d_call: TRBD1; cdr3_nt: TGTGCCAGCAGCCCCCGCTTCGGGACAGGGGTCGAAGCTAACTATGGCTACACCTTC; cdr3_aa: CASSPRFGTGVEANYGYTF
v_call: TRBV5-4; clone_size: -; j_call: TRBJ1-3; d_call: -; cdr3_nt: TGTGCCAGCAGCTTGGGGGCAGGGAGGTCGCTGAACACCATATATTTT; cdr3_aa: CASSLGAGRSLNTIYF
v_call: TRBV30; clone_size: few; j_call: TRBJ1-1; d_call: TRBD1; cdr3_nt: TGTGCCGGCCGGGACAGTGAAGCTTTCTTT; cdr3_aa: CAGRDSEAFF
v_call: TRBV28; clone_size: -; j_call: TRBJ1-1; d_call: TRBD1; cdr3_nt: TGTGCCAGCAGTTTAAGGGGACAGAGCTCGAACACTGAAGCTTTCTTT; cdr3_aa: CASSLRGQSSNTEAFF
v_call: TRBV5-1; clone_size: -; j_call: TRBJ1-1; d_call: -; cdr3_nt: TGCGCCAGCAGCCCACATCGGGAGGACACTGAAGCTTTCTTT; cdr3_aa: CASSPHREDTEAFF
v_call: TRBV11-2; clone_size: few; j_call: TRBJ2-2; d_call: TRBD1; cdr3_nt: TGTGCCAGCAGCCGGGACAGGGACACCGGGGAGCTGTTTTTT; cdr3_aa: CASSRDRDTGELFF
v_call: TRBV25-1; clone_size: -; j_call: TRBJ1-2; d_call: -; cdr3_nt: TGTGCCAGCAGTGAGGGGGGGGGCAGCGGGTACACCTTC; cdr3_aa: CASSEGGGSGYTF
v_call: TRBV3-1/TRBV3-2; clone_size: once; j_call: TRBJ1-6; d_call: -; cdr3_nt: TGTGCCAGCAGCCAACCCGACACCTTTTCACCCCTCCACTTT; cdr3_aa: CASSQPDTFSPLHF
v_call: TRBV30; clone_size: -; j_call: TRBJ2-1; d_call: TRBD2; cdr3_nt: TGTGCCTGGAGTGTAGGGTCGCCCGGGACTACTAAGAATGAGCAGTTCTTC; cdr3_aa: CAWSVGSPGTTKNEQFF
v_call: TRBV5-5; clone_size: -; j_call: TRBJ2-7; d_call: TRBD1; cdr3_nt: TGTGCCAGCAGCAAAGGACAGGGGGGCCCCTGGGGGGAGCAGTACTTC; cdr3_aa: CASSKGQGGPWGEQYF
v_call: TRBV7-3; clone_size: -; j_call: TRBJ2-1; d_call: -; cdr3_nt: TGTGCCAGCAGCGAGATTCAGGGGAATGAGCAGTTCTTC; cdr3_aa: CASSEIQGNEQFF
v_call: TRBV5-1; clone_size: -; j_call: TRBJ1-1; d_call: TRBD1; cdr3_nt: TGCGCCAGCAGCTTGGGGACAGGGGGCGCGGCGGTATGGCCTGAAGCTTTCTTT; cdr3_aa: CASSLGTGGAAVWPEAFF
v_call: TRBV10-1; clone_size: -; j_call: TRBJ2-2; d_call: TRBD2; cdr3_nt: TGCGCCAGCACCCCCAGCGGGGGGCCCGGGGAGCTGTTTTTT; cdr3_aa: CASTPSGGPGELFF
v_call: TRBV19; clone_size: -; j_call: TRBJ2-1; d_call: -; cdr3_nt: TGTGCCAGTAGTATATCGACGAGGAGCTCCTACAATGAGCAGTTCTTC; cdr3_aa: CASSISTRSSYNEQFF
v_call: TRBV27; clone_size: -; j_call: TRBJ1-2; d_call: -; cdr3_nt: TGTGCCAGCAGTTTTGGGGGCCTTAACTATGGCTACACCTTC; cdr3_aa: CASSFGGLNYGYTF